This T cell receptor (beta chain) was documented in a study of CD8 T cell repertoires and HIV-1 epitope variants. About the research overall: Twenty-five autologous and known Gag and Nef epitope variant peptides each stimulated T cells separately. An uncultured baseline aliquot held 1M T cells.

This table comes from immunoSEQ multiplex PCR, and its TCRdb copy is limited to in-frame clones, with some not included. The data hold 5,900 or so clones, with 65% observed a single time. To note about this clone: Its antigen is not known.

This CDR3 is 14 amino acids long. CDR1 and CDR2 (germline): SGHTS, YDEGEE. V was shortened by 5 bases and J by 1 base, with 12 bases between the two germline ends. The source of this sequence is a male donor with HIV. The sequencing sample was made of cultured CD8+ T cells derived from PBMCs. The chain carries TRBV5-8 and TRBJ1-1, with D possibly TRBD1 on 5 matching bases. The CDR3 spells CASSGGTSNTEAFF. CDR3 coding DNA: TGTGCCAGCAGTGGGGGGACTTCGAACACTGAAGCTTTCTTT.